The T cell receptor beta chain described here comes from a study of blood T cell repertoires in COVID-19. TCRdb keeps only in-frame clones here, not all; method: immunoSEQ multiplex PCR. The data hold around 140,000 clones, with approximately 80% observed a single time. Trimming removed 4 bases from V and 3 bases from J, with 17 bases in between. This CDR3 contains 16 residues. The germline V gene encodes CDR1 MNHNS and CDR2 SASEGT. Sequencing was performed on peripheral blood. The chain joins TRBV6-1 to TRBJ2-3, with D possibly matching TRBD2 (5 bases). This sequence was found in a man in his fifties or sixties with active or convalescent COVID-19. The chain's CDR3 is CASSVGHTPGTDTQYF. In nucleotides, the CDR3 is TGTGCCAGCAGTGTGGGTCATACTCCGGGGACAGATACGCAGTATTTT.